A single sample is the source of the 15 T cell receptor beta chains below, sequenced in a study of PD-1 blockade in classical Hodgkin lymphoma. Each of the patients experienced relapse following autologous stem cell transplantation, and their brentuximab vedotin exposure differed. TCRdb's table, derived via immunoSEQ multiplex PCR, lists solely in-frame clones and lacks some. The sample carries approximately 4,300 clones, roughly 61% recorded once. This material consisted of peripheral blood mononuclear cells (PBMCs), taken at baseline. The receptors originated from a human donor with classical Hodgkin lymphoma.

In its sample, this clone was seen a few times. The chain combines TRBV2 with TRBJ2-5; D remains unclear. The CDR3 has 14 residues. Germline CDR1 is SNHLY and CDR2 is FYNNEI. Trimming removed 7 bases from V and 4 bases from J, with 16 bases in between. Written as DNA, the CDR3 is TGTGCCAGCAAGGTCGGGCCACCCCCAGAGACCCAGTACTTC. Translated: CASKVGPPPETQYF.

This rearrangement joins TRBV30 to TRBJ1-1, with D possibly being TRBD1 (6 bases). Germline CDR1 GTSNPN, CDR2 SVGIG (reference sequence). Trimming removed 5 bases from V and 0 bases from J, with 7 bases in between. This CDR3 spans 12 amino acids. CDR3 nucleotides: TGTGCCTGGGGACAGTTGAACACTGAAGCTTTCTTT. This sequence encodes CAWGQLNTEAFF.

This clone was found once. The chain recombines TRBV7-8 with TRBJ2-7, with D possibly being TRBD1 (5 bases). This CDR3 comprises 14 residues. CDR1 and CDR2 from the germline V gene are SGHVS and FQNEAQ. Trimming took 7 bases from V and 1 from J, leaving 14 bases between them. In DNA, the CDR3 is TGTGCCAGCATCCCCCCCGGACATTCCTACGAGCAGTACTTC. Protein product: CASIPPGHSYEQYF. Using reference TRBV7-8 and TRBJ2-7 for the parts outside the CDR3, the full variable domain is GAGVSQSPRYKVAKRGQDVALRCDPISGHVSLFWYQQALGQGPEFLTYFQNEAQLDKSGLPSDRFFAERPEGSVSTLKIQRTQQEDSAVYLCASIPPGHSYEQYFGPGTRLTVT.

CDR3 nucleotide sequence: TGTGCCAGCAGCGTAGCAGTAGGGACCTACGAGCAGTACTTC. Amino acids: CASSVAVGTYEQYF. J is TRBJ2-7 and V is TRBV9; D is uncertain. CDR3 size: 14 residues. Germline CDR1 reads SGDLS; CDR2 reads YYNGEE. V was cut by 0 bases and J by 2 bases, with 9 bases left in between.

This clone has more than one count but fewer than ten. V is TRBV7-6 and J is TRBJ1-1; D gene uncertain. In germline, CDR1 is SGHVS, CDR2 FNYEAQ. With 5 bases removed from V and 6 bases from J, the gap between germline ends came to 13 bases. The CDR3 totals 13 residues. The CDR3, as DNA: TGTGCCAGCAGCCTCTTAGGGCCGCCTGAAGCTTTCTTT. Amino acids: CASSLLGPPEAFF.

V and J are TRBV7-8 and TRBJ1-4; no clear D gene. In germline, CDR1 is SGHVS, CDR2 FQNEAQ. Deletions cut 0 bases from V and 5 bases from J, with 10 bases between. The CDR3 is 15 amino acids. The CDR3: CASSLASGVNEKLFF. The DNA of the CDR3 is TGTGCCAGCAGCTTAGCGTCAGGAGTGAATGAAAAACTGTTTTTT.

This chain joins TRBV2 and TRBJ2-7; 10 bases are shared with TRBD1. This CDR3 comprises 17 residues. Trimming cost V 2 bases and J 6 bases; bases outside gene matches: 13. Germline lookup yields CDR1 SNHLY and CDR2 FYNNEI. For the CDR3, the DNA is TGTGCCAGCAGTGAATCAGTGAGGGACAGGGGTAAGGTCGAGCAGTACTTC. Translated: CASSESVRDRGKVEQYF.

The chain is built from TRBV5-6 and TRBJ1-4, with D unclear. CDR1 is SGHDT and CDR2 is YYEEEE in the germline V gene. V lost 4 bases, J lost 3 bases, and 16 bases lay in between. The CDR3 sequence is 16 residues long. CDR3 protein: CASSRGRAGANEKLFF. CDR3 in DNA: TGTGCCAGCAGCCGTGGACGGGCTGGGGCTAATGAAAAACTGTTTTTT.

In this sample, this clone turned up once. This chain connects TRBV5-4 to TRBJ1-2, with D possibly matching TRBD1 (6 bases). This CDR3 has 15 amino acids. Germline CDR1 reads SGHNT; CDR2 reads YYREEE (reference sequence). V lost 5 bases and J 2 bases, leaving 16 bases between the germline ends. The CDR3 is CASRPQQGPNYGYTF. CDR3 DNA: TGTGCCAGCAGGCCTCAACAGGGACCCAACTATGGCTACACCTTC. Based on the CDR3 plus reference TRBV5-4 and TRBJ1-2, the full variable domain is ETGVTQSPTHLIKTRGQQVTLRCSSQSGHNTVSWYQQALGQGPQFIFQYYREEENGRGNFPPRFSGLQFPNYSSELNVNALELDDSALYLCASRPQQGPNYGYTFGSGTRLTVV.

The chain employs TRBV7-4 and TRBJ1-5; weak D call: TRBD1 (6 bases). The CDR3 is 12 amino acids. Trimming removed 5 bases at V and 9 bases at J, with 11 bases between. Per germline, CDR1 SGHVT and CDR2 SQSDAQ. Written as DNA, the CDR3 is TGTGCCAGCAGCCAAGGGGGGGTGCCCCAGCATTTT. The encoded protein is CASSQGGVPQHF.

The chain uses TRBV7-9 and TRBJ2-5; TRBD1 matches 9 bases. CDR3 length equals 15 residues. Germline V gene lookup returns CDR1 SEHNR and CDR2 FQNEAQ (reference sequence). V shed 2 bases, J shed 2 bases, and the junction held 3 bases outside the gene matches. This CDR3 reads CASSLRDRVQETQYF. DNA for the CDR3: TGTGCCAGCAGCTTAAGGGACAGGGTACAAGAGACCCAGTACTTC. The full variable domain, completed using reference TRBV7-9 and TRBJ2-5, is DTGVSQNPRHKITKRGQNVTFRCDPISEHNRLYWYRQTLGQGPEFLTYFQNEAQLEKSRLLSDRFSAERPKGSFSTLEIQRTEQGDSAMYLCASSLRDRVQETQYFGPGTRLLVL.

The V gene is TRBV27, the J gene TRBJ2-1; D not certain. Trimming took 1 base from V and 7 from J, leaving 17 bases between them. Germline V gene lookup returns CDR1 MNHEY and CDR2 SMNVEV (reference sequence). There are 16 residues in the CDR3. The CDR3 coding sequence is TGTGCCAGCAGTTTATTAGGAGAACAACGTACAAATGAGCAGTTCTTC. Its translation is CASSLLGEQRTNEQFF.

The sample holds one count of this clone. The CDR3 coding sequence is TGTGCCAGCAGTATTGGACCGCTGAATGAAAAACTGTTTTTT. This sequence encodes CASSIGPLNEKLFF. V usage is TRBV28 and J usage is TRBJ1-4; D is unresolved. In germline, CDR1 is MDHEN, CDR2 SYDVKM. Trimming cost V 5 bases and J 5 bases, with 12 bases left between them. CDR3 length: 14 amino acids.

CDR3 loop: CASSSRRDPYEQYF. CDR3 nucleotides: TGTGCCAGCAGCTCCCGTCGGGATCCCTACGAGCAGTACTTC. This chain joins TRBV11-3 and TRBJ2-7; TRBD2 might be the D (5 bases). CDR1 SGHNT and CDR2 YENEEA come from the germline V gene. The CDR3 has 14 amino acids. Trimming removed 4 bases from V and 2 bases from J, with 12 bases in between.

The chain uses TRBV5-1 and TRBJ2-2; 11 positions agree with TRBD2. Trimming at V came to 4 bases and at J to 2 bases, leaving 4 bases not matched to a gene. The CDR3 extends over 16 amino acids. Germline V gives CDR1 SGHRS, CDR2 YFSETQ. CDR3 sequence reads: CASSQGTSGNTGELFF. The CDR3 coding sequence is TGCGCCAGCAGCCAAGGGACTAGCGGAAACACCGGGGAGCTGTTTTTT.